A selection of T cell receptor beta chains follows, all from one sample in a study of cytomegalovirus exposure and HLA in healthy donors. Libraries were prepared by immunoSEQ multiplex PCR; TCRdb keeps only in-frame clonotypes and omits some of them. Of around 150,000 clones listed, roughly 75% are singletons. Sequenced input: PBMCs. The receptors come from a woman aged 40 to 50 in good health and CMV-seropositive. CDR3s include the opening cysteine and the closing phenylalanine or tryptophan. The order of the fields is J gene, clone size, D gene, V gene, CDR3 DNA, CDR3 protein. D genes are given only for firm matches. Only some rows state a clone size, as once, few, many or a class for expanded clones.

>TRBJ2-7|-|TRBD1|TRBV5-1
TGCGCCAGCAGCATTAACAGAGGGACAGGCAGCGAGCAGTACTTC
CASSINRGTGSEQYF
>TRBJ2-2|-|-|TRBV11-3
TGTGCCAGCAGATCACGACAGAACACCGGGGAGCTGTTTTTT
CASRSRQNTGELFF
>TRBJ1-6|-|TRBD1|TRBV30
TGTGCCTGGAGCCACGGACAGGGTTATGAATCACCCCTCCACTTT
CAWSHGQGYESPLHF
>TRBJ2-1|once|-|TRBV28
TGTGCCAGCAGTCGCGCTACTGAGCAGTTCTTC
CASSRATEQFF
>TRBJ1-1|-|-|TRBV18
TGTGCCAGCTCACCTCAGGTGGACACTGAAGCTTTCTTT
CASSPQVDTEAFF
>TRBJ2-1|-|-|TRBV5-1
TGCGCCAGCAGCTTTTGGCAGGGCAATGAGCAGTTCTTC
CASSFWQGNEQFF
>TRBJ2-2|-|-|TRBV11-3
TGTGCCAGCAGCTTAGGACACGGCACCGGGGAGCTGTTTTTT
CASSLGHGTGELFF
>TRBJ2-3|-|TRBD2|TRBV7-2
TGTGCCAGCAGCTTAGTCCCCTTGGTTCGTGGACTAGCGGGGACACAGTATTTT
CASSLVPLVRGLAGTQYF
>TRBJ2-7|-|TRBD2|TRBV2
TGTGCTAGCAGAGAGGGACTAGCGGGGGACTACGAGCAGTACTTC
CASREGLAGDYEQYF
>TRBJ2-2|-|TRBD2|TRBV14
TGTGCCAGCAGTCTACGGGGGGTTACCGGGGAGCTGTTTTTT
CASSLRGVTGELFF
>TRBJ2-2|few|-|TRBV29-1
TGCAGCGTTGTTCCGACAGGCACGGGCACCGGGGAGCTGTTTTTT
CSVVPTGTGTGELFF
>TRBJ1-5|-|-|TRBV11-2
TGTGCCAGCAGCTTATCAGGGGAAAATCAGCCCCAGCATTTT
CASSLSGENQPQHF
>TRBJ2-1|-|TRBD2|TRBV11-2
TGTGCCAGCAGCCGTACCTTAGCGGGAGTGGAGTTCTTC
CASSRTLAGVEFF
>TRBJ1-2|-|TRBD1|TRBV13
TGTGCCAGCAGCCCCGTCGACAGGGGGTATGGCTACACCTTC
CASSPVDRGYGYTF
>TRBJ2-1|-|TRBD2|TRBV9
TGTGCCAGCAGCGTAGGTGGAGGTGGGACTAGCGGGACCACCTACAATGAGCAGTTCTTC
CASSVGGGGTSGTTYNEQFF
>TRBJ1-1|-|-|TRBV4-2
TGTGCCAGCAGCCAAGACGCAGTGAGGACTGAAGCTTTCTTT
CASSQDAVRTEAFF
>TRBJ1-2|once|-|TRBV28
TGTGCCAGCAGTTTGGCAGGGGCAGGAATCTATGGCTACACCTTC
CASSLAGAGIYGYTF
>TRBJ1-1|-|-|TRBV28
TGTGCCAGCGGACCTTCGGGGTCGCAGAACACTGAAGCTTTCTTT
CASGPSGSQNTEAFF
>TRBJ2-1|-|-|TRBV5-4
TGTGCCAGCAGCTTGGAACCGGAGCACTCCTACAATGAGCAGTTCTTC
CASSLEPEHSYNEQFF
>TRBJ1-1|-|TRBD1|TRBV5-1
TGCGCCAGCAGCACGGAGGGACAGGGGGCCACTGAAGCTTTCTTT
CASSTEGQGATEAFF
>TRBJ2-3|-|TRBD2|TRBV7-2
TGTGCCAGCAGCCGAGCGGGAAGCACAGATACGCAGTATTTT
CASSRAGSTDTQYF
>TRBJ1-5|-|-|TRBV5-6
TGTGCCAGCAGCTTGGGACTATTTAGCAATCAGCCCCAGCATTTT
CASSLGLFSNQPQHF
>TRBJ1-5|-|-|TRBV2
TGTGCCAGCAGCGAAAGGGGGGGTAGCAATCAGCCCCAGCATTTT
CASSERGGSNQPQHF
>TRBJ2-1|few|-|TRBV5-6
TGTGCCAGCAGCTCAGAGGAGGGCCCTCGCAATGAGCAGTTCTTC
CASSSEEGPRNEQFF
>TRBJ2-2|-|-|TRBV4-1
TGCGCCAGCACCCCGTCTTTGAACACCGGGGAGCTGTTTTTT
CASTPSLNTGELFF
>TRBJ2-7|few|-|TRBV10-1
TGCGCCAGCAGTGAGTCGTGGGCTAACGAGCAGTACTTC
CASSESWANEQYF